A selection of T cell receptor beta chains follows, all from one sample in a study of blood T cell repertoires in COVID-19. The table came from immunoSEQ multiplex PCR; TCRdb's copy has only in-frame clones and leaves some out. The sample records about 150,000 clones, 85% to 90% being singletons. The specimen sequenced was peripheral blood. These receptors all stem from a woman in her thirties or forties with acute or convalescent COVID-19. Each CDR3 is given with its conserved first and last residue. The D gene is left open where the match is weak. Not all rows give a size; the values are once, few, many and, for expanded clones, a class.

d_call	v_call	clone_size	j_call	cdr3_nt	cdr3_aa
.	TRBV30	.	TRBJ2-7	TGTGCCTGGAGCATGGAGACAGCCCTACCCTACGAGCAGTACTTC	CAWSMETALPYEQYF
TRBD2	TRBV18	.	TRBJ2-1	TGTGCCAGCTCATTCTCCAGCGGGGTCAATGAGCAGTTCTTC	CASSFSSGVNEQFF
TRBD1	TRBV27	.	TRBJ1-1	TGTGCCAGCAGACACAGGGGACGGAACACTGAAGCTTTCTTT	CASRHRGRNTEAFF
.	TRBV24-1	.	TRBJ1-5	TGTGCCACCAGTGGCGGGGTAGGTCAGCCCCAGCATTTT	CATSGGVGQPQHF
TRBD1	TRBV28	once	TRBJ2-2	TGTGCCAGCAGCATGACCGGGACAGGAAACACCGGGGAGCTGTTTTTT	CASSMTGTGNTGELFF
.	TRBV7-8	.	TRBJ2-7	TGTGCCAGCAGCCTTGGACAGCTAAAGCAGTACTTC	CASSLGQLKQYF
.	TRBV5-8	.	TRBJ1-4	TGTGCCAGCAGTCATGACAGGCCCGTGGAAAAACTGTTTTTT	CASSHDRPVEKLFF
.	TRBV28	.	TRBJ1-1	TGTGCCAGCAGGAAACAACAGGACATGAACACTGAAGCTTTCTTT	CASRKQQDMNTEAFF
TRBD2	TRBV18	.	TRBJ2-7	TGTGCCAGCTCACTTACGACTAGCGGGATCTCCTACGAGCAGTACTTC	CASSLTTSGISYEQYF
TRBD1	TRBV7-3	.	TRBJ2-5	TGTGCCAGCAGCTCGGGACAGGGGGTGACCCAGTACTTC	CASSSGQGVTQYF
.	TRBV15	.	TRBJ2-7	TGTGCCACCAGCAGAGCCGGGAACGAGCAGTACTTC	CATSRAGNEQYF
.	TRBV19	.	TRBJ2-2	TGTGCCCTAATCAACGCGAACACCGGGGAGCTGTTTTTT	CALINANTGELFF
.	TRBV5-6	.	TRBJ1-2	TGTGCCAGCAGCCCTTACTATTTTAAGGGACAAGCTAACTATGGCTACACCTTC	CASSPYYFKGQANYGYTF
TRBD2	TRBV28	.	TRBJ2-3	TGTGCCAGCGACGAGCGCCAGACTAGCGGGGGGCCCACAGATACGCAGTATTTT	CASDERQTSGGPTDTQYF
TRBD1	TRBV28	.	TRBJ1-1	TGTGCCAGCAGTTTCCCACTTCTCCCCGGACAGGGGGTGAACACTGAAGCTTTCTTT	CASSFPLLPGQGVNTEAFF
.	TRBV30	.	TRBJ2-7	TGTGCCTGGAGTGTTATTTCAGGGAATCCCTACGAGCAGTACTTC	CAWSVISGNPYEQYF
.	TRBV11-3	.	TRBJ1-1	TGTGCCAGCAGCTTAGGTCGTCTCGGGGCTGAAGCTTTCTTT	CASSLGRLGAEAFF
.	TRBV7-6	.	TRBJ2-7	TGTGCCAGCAGCCCGACCCGAGGTGAGGTCGAGCAGTACTTC	CASSPTRGEVEQYF
.	TRBV3-1/TRBV3-2	.	TRBJ1-1	TGTGCCAGCAGCCAAGACTTTCAAAGGTGGACAGAAGCTTTCTTT	CASSQDFQRWTEAFF
.	TRBV4-1	.	TRBJ1-4	TGCGCCAGCAGCCAAGTGACGGGTGAAAAACTGTTTTTT	CASSQVTGEKLFF
TRBD1	TRBV5-1	.	TRBJ2-3	TGCGCCAGCAGCTGGACAGGGGGAACTAGCACAGATACGCAGTATTTT	CASSWTGGTSTDTQYF
TRBD1	TRBV10-3	.	TRBJ1-6	TGTGCCATCAGTGATTCAGGGGGCGTTCGTTATTCACCCCTCCACTTT	CAISDSGGVRYSPLHF
.	TRBV30	.	TRBJ1-5	TGTGCCTGGAGACCTACTTATCAGCCCCAGCATTTT	CAWRPTYQPQHF
.	TRBV9	.	TRBJ1-5	TGTGCCAGACGACGGGGGGGACCGGCCCAGCATTTT	CARRRGGPAQHF
.	TRBV7-2	.	TRBJ1-2	TGTGCCAGCAGCCACGACAGGTACTATGGCTACACCTTC	CASSHDRYYGYTF
.	TRBV7-2	.	TRBJ2-3	TGTGCCAGCAGCTTAGCGGGAGGCACAGATACGCAGTATTTT	CASSLAGGTDTQYF
.	TRBV6-1	few	TRBJ2-7	TGTGCCAGCAGTGAACAGAACTCCTACGAGCAGTACTTC	CASSEQNSYEQYF
.	TRBV11-2	once	TRBJ2-2	TGTGCCAGCAGCCAAAAGGGGAATTCGAACACCGGGGAGCTGTTTTTT	CASSQKGNSNTGELFF
TRBD1	TRBV19	.	TRBJ2-7	TGTGCCAGTAGTGTGCGACAGGGGGCCGACGAGCAGTACTTC	CASSVRQGADEQYF
.	TRBV10-3	.	TRBJ2-3	TGTGCCATCAGTGAGTCTTCCCTAGACGCAGATACGCAGTATTTT	CAISESSLDADTQYF
TRBD1	TRBV11-2	.	TRBJ2-7	TGTGCCAGCAGCGAGGGACAGGCATTGGCCTACGAGCAGTACTTC	CASSEGQALAYEQYF
.	TRBV6-5	.	TRBJ1-5	TGTGCCAGCAGTTACCGAGGTATCAAACCGCATCAGCCCCAGCATTTT	CASSYRGIKPHQPQHF
.	TRBV24-1	.	TRBJ2-1	TGTGCCACCAGTGATGGAGGGATGGATGAGCAGTTCTTC	CATSDGGMDEQFF
TRBD1	TRBV5-4	.	TRBJ1-1	TGTGCCAGCAGCTTAAAACAGGGGAGGAACACTGAAGCTTTCTTT	CASSLKQGRNTEAFF
.	TRBV10-3	.	TRBJ2-7	TGTGCCATCAGAAGTATTCGCGGGGCCTACGAGCAGTACTTC	CAIRSIRGAYEQYF
TRBD1	TRBV7-2	.	TRBJ1-2	TGTGCCAGCAGCCGACAGGGAATGGGTGGCTACACCTTC	CASSRQGMGGYTF
.	TRBV2	once	TRBJ1-5	TGTGCCAGCAGTTTTATGGGGGGGCCTCAGCATTTT	CASSFMGGPQHF
TRBD1	TRBV6-2/TRBV6-3	.	TRBJ2-7	TGTGCCAGCAGTTACACCGGGACAGGGGCGGCCGAGCAGTACTTC	CASSYTGTGAAEQYF
.	TRBV11-2	few	TRBJ2-7	TGTGCCAGCAGCTTACTCCCAGGAACCTACGAGCAGTACTTC	CASSLLPGTYEQYF
TRBD2	TRBV19	.	TRBJ2-1	TGTGCCAGTAGTACCGGGACTAGCTCACGGTCTGGTGAGCAGTTCTTC	CASSTGTSSRSGEQFF
.	TRBV27	.	TRBJ1-5	TGTGCCAGCAGTTTATACGGGGAGATTAATCAGCCCCAGCATTTT	CASSLYGEINQPQHF
TRBD2	TRBV30	.	TRBJ2-1	TGTGCCTGGATCGTCGGGGCGGGGGTTTTGTTCAATGAGCAGTTCTTC	CAWIVGAGVLFNEQFF
TRBD1	TRBV27	once	TRBJ1-2	TGTGCCAGCAGTTTAGACAGGGTTTATGGCTACACCTTC	CASSLDRVYGYTF
.	TRBV4-1	.	TRBJ2-7	TGCGCCAGCAGCCCCGGACTGACCCCTTACGAGCAGTACTTC	CASSPGLTPYEQYF
.	TRBV7-9	.	TRBJ2-1	TGTGCCAGCAGCTTATTGGCGGGCCAGAGCTCCTACAATGAGCAGTTCTTC	CASSLLAGQSSYNEQFF
TRBD2	TRBV7-3	.	TRBJ2-1	TGTGCCAGCAGCTTACCCGGGAGGGCCCTCGCTGAGCAGTTCTTC	CASSLPGRALAEQFF